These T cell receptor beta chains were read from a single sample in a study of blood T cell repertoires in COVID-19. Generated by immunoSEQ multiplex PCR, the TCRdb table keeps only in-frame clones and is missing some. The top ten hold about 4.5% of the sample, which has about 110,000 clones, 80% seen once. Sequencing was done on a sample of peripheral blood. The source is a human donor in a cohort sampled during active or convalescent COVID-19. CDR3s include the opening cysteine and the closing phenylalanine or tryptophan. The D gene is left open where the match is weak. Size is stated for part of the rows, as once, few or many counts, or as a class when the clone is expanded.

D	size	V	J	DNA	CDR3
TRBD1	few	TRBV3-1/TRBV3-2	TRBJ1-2	TGTGCCAGCAGCACACGACAGGGGGTTAGGTCTGGCTACACCTTC	CASSTRQGVRSGYTF
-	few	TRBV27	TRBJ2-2	TGTGCCAGCAGTTTAAAGGGGGGGGGCAGTAACACCGGGGAGCTGTTTTTT	CASSLKGGGSNTGELFF
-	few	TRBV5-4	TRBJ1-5	TGTGCCAGCAGCTTGGAGCCCGGGTTGAAGCCCCAGCATTTT	CASSLEPGLKPQHF
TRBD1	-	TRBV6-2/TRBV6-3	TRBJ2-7	TGTGCCAGCAGTTACTCTCCCGACAGGGTATGGAGCTACGAGCAGTACTTC	CASSYSPDRVWSYEQYF
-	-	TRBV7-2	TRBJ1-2	TGTGCCAGCAGCTTAGCGCGGGGCGCCGGCTATGGCTACACCTTC	CASSLARGAGYGYTF
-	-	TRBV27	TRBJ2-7	TGTGCCAGCAGTTTATTCGGAGGCGAGCAGTACTTC	CASSLFGGEQYF
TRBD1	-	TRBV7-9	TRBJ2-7	TGTGCCAGCAGCTCAGGGGGCGGGGAGCAGTACTTC	CASSSGGGEQYF
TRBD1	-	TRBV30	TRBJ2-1	TGTGCCTGGATCCCTCCGGGACAGGGGGACGATGAGCAGTTCTTC	CAWIPPGQGDDEQFF
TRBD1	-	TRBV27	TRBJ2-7	TGTGCCAGCAGTTGGGCACAGGGGTACGAGCAGTACTTC	CASSWAQGYEQYF
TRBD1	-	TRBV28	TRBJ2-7	TGTGCCAGCAGTCTAGACTTAAGGGACAGTCTTAACTTC	CASSLDLRDSLNF
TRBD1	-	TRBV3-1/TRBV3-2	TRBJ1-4	TGTGCCAGCAGCCAGAAGACAGGGGGCGCAGAAAAACTGTTTTTT	CASSQKTGGAEKLFF
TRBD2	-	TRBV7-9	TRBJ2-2	TGTGCCAGCAGCTTACCAGCGGGGGGAACCGGGGAGCTGTTTTTT	CASSLPAGGTGELFF
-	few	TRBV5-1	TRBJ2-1	TGCGCCAGCAGCTTGGGCCAGACCTACAATGAGCAGTTCTTC	CASSLGQTYNEQFF
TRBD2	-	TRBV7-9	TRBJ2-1	TGTGCCAGCAGCTTAGAGGTGGGGACTAGTTCTTCCAATGAGCAGTTCTTC	CASSLEVGTSSSNEQFF
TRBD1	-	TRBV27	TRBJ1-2	TGTGCCAGCAGGCCAGCCTTACAGGGGAACTATGGCTACACCTTC	CASRPALQGNYGYTF
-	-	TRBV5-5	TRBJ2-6	TGTGCCAGCAGCTTGTACCTCCAGGCTGGGGCCAACGTCCTGACTTTC	CASSLYLQAGANVLTF
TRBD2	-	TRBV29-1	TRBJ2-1	TGCAGCGTTGCGGGACTAGCGGGAGGGCCGCCCTTTGTAGATGAGCAGTTCTTC	CSVAGLAGGPPFVDEQFF
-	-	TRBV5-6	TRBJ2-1	TGTGCCAGCAGCCCCAGATGGAGGGAGCAGTTCTTC	CASSPRWREQFF
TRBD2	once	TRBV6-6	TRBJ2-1	TGTGCCAGCAGTCGGATAGCGGGAGGGCCTGATGAGCAGTTCTTC	CASSRIAGGPDEQFF
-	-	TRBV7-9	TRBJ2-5	TGTGCCAGCAGCTTAGGGGGCGGACCGTACCAAGAGACCCAGTACTTC	CASSLGGGPYQETQYF
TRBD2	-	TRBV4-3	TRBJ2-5	TGCGCCAGCAGCCACATAGCGGGGCAAGAGACCCAGTACTTC	CASSHIAGQETQYF
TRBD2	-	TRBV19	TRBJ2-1	TGTGCCAGTAGTACTCAAGCGGGAGCCGCCTACAATGAGCAGTTCTTC	CASSTQAGAAYNEQFF
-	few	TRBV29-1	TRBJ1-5	TGCAGCGCCGGACAAACCAACCAGCCCCAGCATTTT	CSAGQTNQPQHF
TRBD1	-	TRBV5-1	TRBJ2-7	TGCGCCAGCAGCTACGACAGGGTATGGTACGAGCAGTACTTC	CASSYDRVWYEQYF
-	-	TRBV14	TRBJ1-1	TGTGCCAGCAGCCAAGATAGGCCGGGTAACACTGAAGCTTTCTTT	CASSQDRPGNTEAFF
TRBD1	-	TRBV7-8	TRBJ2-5	TGTGCCAGCAGCTCGACTCGGGACAGGGGGATCCAAGAGACCCAGTACTTC	CASSSTRDRGIQETQYF
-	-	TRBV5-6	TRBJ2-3	TGTGCCAGCAGCTTGGGGGTCCAGCTGGAGCACACAGATACGCAGTATTTT	CASSLGVQLEHTDTQYF
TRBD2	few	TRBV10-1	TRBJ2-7	TGCGCCAGCTCGCGGGGGGCGCGGAGTAGGCAGTACTTC	CASSRGARSRQYF
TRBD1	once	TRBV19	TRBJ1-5	TGTGCCAGTAGTACACAGGGGAATTGGAATCAGCCCCAGCATTTT	CASSTQGNWNQPQHF
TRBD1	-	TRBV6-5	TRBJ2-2	TGTGCCAGCAGTTACGGGGACAGGGTGGACACCGGGGAGCTGTTTTTT	CASSYGDRVDTGELFF
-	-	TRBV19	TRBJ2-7	TGTGCCAGTAGTTTCGGCTCCTGGACTGGAAGCTCCTACGAGCAGTACTTC	CASSFGSWTGSSYEQYF
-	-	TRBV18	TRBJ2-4	TGTGCCAGCTCACCGGTCAGAGGAAAGGTGACCAAAAACATTCAGTACTTC	CASSPVRGKVTKNIQYF
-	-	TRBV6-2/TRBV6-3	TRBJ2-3	TGTGCCAGCAGTTACTGGGACACACTTCGCACAGATACGCAGTATTTT	CASSYWDTLRTDTQYF
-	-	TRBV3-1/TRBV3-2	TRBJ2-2	TGTGCCAGCTCCGGGGGACTGGTCACCGGGGAGCTGTTTTTT	CASSGGLVTGELFF
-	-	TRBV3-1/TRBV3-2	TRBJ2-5	TGTGCCAGCAGCCAAGAGAGGACCCAGTACTTC	CASSQERTQYF
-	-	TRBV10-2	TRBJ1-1	TGCGCCAGCAGTGGAGGTTTTGAAGCTTTCTTT	CASSGGFEAFF
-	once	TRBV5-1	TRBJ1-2	TGCGCCAGCAGCCGACTAGGGGCCTCCCCGGATGGCTACACCTTC	CASSRLGASPDGYTF